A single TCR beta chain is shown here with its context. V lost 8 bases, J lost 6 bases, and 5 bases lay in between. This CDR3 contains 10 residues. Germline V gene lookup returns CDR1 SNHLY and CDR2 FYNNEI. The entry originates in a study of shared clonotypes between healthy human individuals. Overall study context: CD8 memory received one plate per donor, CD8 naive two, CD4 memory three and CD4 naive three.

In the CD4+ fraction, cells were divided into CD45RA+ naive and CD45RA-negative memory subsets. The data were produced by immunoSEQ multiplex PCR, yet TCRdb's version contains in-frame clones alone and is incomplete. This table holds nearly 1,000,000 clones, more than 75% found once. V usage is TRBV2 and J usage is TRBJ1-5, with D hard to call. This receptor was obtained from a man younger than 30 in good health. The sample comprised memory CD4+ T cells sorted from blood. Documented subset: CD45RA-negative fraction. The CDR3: CASGGQPQHF. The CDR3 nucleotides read TGTGCCAGCGGCGGTCAGCCCCAGCATTTT.